The 17 T cell receptor beta chains given below trace back to one sample, sequenced in a study of early T cells in non-severe SARS-CoV-2 infection. TCRdb re-called the 5' RACE reads through MiXCR, storing one row per CDR3 protein. The table lists some 48,000 distinct CDR3 sequences, about 4% of them singletons. The sequenced material came from whole blood. The receptor source for this set is an adult who was a healthcare worker with PCR-confirmed SARS-CoV-2 infection or an uninfected control (not recorded which).

This chain connects TRBV5-1 to TRBJ2-3; 11 nucleotides align to TRBD1. J gave up 3 bases and V 4 bases, and 4 bases lay outside the gene matches. This CDR3 region has 15 residues. Germline V gene lookup returns CDR1 SGHRS and CDR2 YFSETQ. CDR3 residues: CASSKGTGGTDTQYF. The DNA of the CDR3 is TGCGCCAGCAGCAAGGGGACAGGGGGAACAGATACGCAGTATTTT. Supplemented by reference TRBV5-1 and TRBJ2-3, the full variable domain reads KAGVTQTPRYLIKTRGQQVTLSCSPISGHRSVSWYQQTPGQGLQFLFEYFSETQRNKGNFPGRFSGRQFSNSRSEMNVSTLELGDSALYLCASSKGTGGTDTQYFGPGTRLTVL.

V usage is TRBV5-1 and J usage is TRBJ2-3; 7 nucleotides match TRBD1. The trim removed 4 bases at V and 2 bases at J, leaving 25 bases unmatched. The CDR3 is made up of 21 amino acids. Per germline, CDR1 SGHRS and CDR2 YFSETQ. CDR3 sequence: CASSPKEWDRAYEWDTDTQYF. In DNA form, the CDR3 reads TGCGCCAGCAGCCCTAAGGAGTGGGACAGAGCCTACGAATGGGACACAGATACGCAGTATTTT.

There are many counts of this clonotype. This chain links TRBV12-3 or TRBV12-4 with TRBJ2-1; 15 bases map to TRBD2. The CDR3 runs 16 residues. V dropped 6 bases and J dropped 7; count of bases not matched to a gene: 7. The CDR3 is CASRGLAGGSKNEQFF. The DNA for the CDR3 is TGTGCCAGCAGGGGACTAGCGGGGGGCAGTAAGAATGAGCAGTTCTTC.

This clonotype was found many times. The chain links TRBV3-1 to TRBJ2-3; D gene ambiguous. This CDR3 spans 13 amino acids. Trimming removed 1 base from V and 5 bases from J, with 7 bases in between. CDR1 is LGHDT and CDR2 is YNNKEL in the germline V gene (reference sequence). CDR3 protein: CASSQGPEDTQYF. The CDR3 DNA is TGTGCCAGCAGCCAAGGACCGGAAGATACGCAGTATTTT.

Only a few counts were recorded for this clonotype. The chain has TRBV27 and TRBJ2-7; 8 bases match TRBD1. The V segment lost 7 bases and the J segment 5 bases; nucleotides outside the gene matches: 7. There are 13 residues in the CDR3. In germline, CDR1 is MNHEY, CDR2 SMNVEV (reference sequence). The CDR3 nucleotides are TGTGCCAGCAATAGACAGGGGAGCGACGAGCAGTACTTC. Translated, it gives CASNRQGSDEQYF.

This clonotype was seen a few times. The rearrangement joins TRBV24-1 to TRBJ2-1; TRBD1 matches 8 bases. Germline-derived CDR1 and CDR2 are KGHDR and SFDVKD. With 4 bases clipped from V and 4 bases from J, the junction kept 11 bases outside the gene matches. CDR3 size: 17 residues. In DNA, the CDR3 is TGTGCCACCAGTGACCCTGGGACAGGTAATTTTTACAATGAGCAGTTCTTC. Encoded protein: CATSDPGTGNFYNEQFF.

This clonotype was counted ten times or more. The chain couples TRBV10-3 to TRBJ2-5; D is possibly TRBD2 (5 bases). The germline CDR1 and CDR2 sequences are ENHRY and SYGVKD. The CDR3 is 13 amino acids. Trimming pared 4 bases from V and 2 bases from J, leaving 8 bases between. The CDR3 loop reads CAISAGIQETQYF. CDR3 nucleotides: TGTGCCATCAGTGCGGGGATACAAGAGACCCAGTACTTC.

This clonotype was counted ten times or more. V and J are TRBV3-1 and TRBJ1-5; the match to TRBD1 covers 8 bases. The CDR3 length is 17 residues. CDR1 LGHDT and CDR2 YNNKEL come from the germline V gene (reference sequence). Germline trimming cut 1 base from V and 7 bases from J; bases unmatched to any gene: 12. CDR3 nucleotide sequence: TGTGCCAGCAGCCAAGGCCCTAGGGACAGGCCCACACAGCCCCAGCATTTT. It is translated as CASSQGPRDRPTQPQHF.

This clonotype was picked up many times. The V call is TRBV4-1, the J call TRBJ2-3, with a tentative D call TRBD2 (5 bases). V was cut by 4 bases and J by 3 bases, with 14 bases left in between. CDR3 length equals 15 residues. Germline V gene sequence: CDR1 MGHRA, CDR2 YSYEKL. The CDR3 DNA reads as TGCGCCAGCAGCCCTAGCAACAAATGGACAGATACGCAGTATTTT. Translating it yields CASSPSNKWTDTQYF.

This clonotype was seen a handful of times. The chain joins TRBV5-8 to TRBJ2-5, with a weak D call TRBD1 (5 bases). Trimming cost V 0 bases and J 5 bases, with 8 bases left between them. The CDR3 has 13 residues. Germline assignment: CDR1 SGHTS and CDR2 YDEGEE. CDR3 residues: CASSLGRAETQYF. In nucleotides, the CDR3 is TGTGCCAGCAGCTTGGGCAGGGCTGAGACCCAGTACTTC.

This clonotype was recorded many times. V usage is TRBV7-3 and J usage is TRBJ2-1, with TRBD2 matching 8 bases. Looked up from germline, CDR1 is SGHTA and CDR2 is FQGTGA. CDR3 length: 15 residues. V shed 2 bases, J shed 5 bases, and the junction held 5 bases outside the gene matches. This chain's CDR3 is CASSLGSGMNNEQFF. The DNA of the CDR3 is TGTGCCAGCAGCTTAGGTAGCGGGATGAACAATGAGCAGTTCTTC. The variable domain in full, completed from reference TRBV7-3 and TRBJ2-1, reads GAGVSQTPSNKVTEKGKYVELRCDPISGHTALYWYRQSLGQGPEFLIYFQGTGAADDSGLPNDRFFAVRPEGSVSTLKIQRTERGDSAVYLCASSLGSGMNNEQFFGPGTRLTVL.

The sample holds many counts of this clonotype. DNA of the CDR3: TGTGCCAGCTCCCCAGTGGGGGGAGGGCCTTCGAATGAGCAGTTCTTC. This gives the protein CASSPVGGGPSNEQFF. The chain employs TRBV6-5 and TRBJ2-1; TRBD2 aligns across 7 bases. Germline CDR1 MNHEY, CDR2 SVGAGI. With 8 bases clipped from V and 7 bases from J, the junction kept 17 bases outside the gene matches. The CDR3 totals 16 residues.

This clonotype was observed many times. The chain has TRBV7-2 and TRBJ1-4, with unresolved D. The CDR3 consists of 16 residues. Looked up from germline, CDR1 is SGHTA and CDR2 is FQGNSA. V gave up 5 bases and J gave up 0 bases, with 13 bases separating them. The CDR3 protein is CASSGEAPATNEKLFF. As DNA, the CDR3 is TGTGCCAGCAGCGGAGAAGCGCCTGCAACTAATGAAAAACTGTTTTTT. The variable domain in full, completed from reference TRBV7-2 and TRBJ1-4, reads GAGVSQSPSNKVTEKGKDVELRCDPISGHTALYWYRQSLGQGLEFLIYFQGNSAPDKSGLPSDRFSAERTGGSVSTLTIQRTQQEDSAVYLCASSGEAPATNEKLFFGSGTQLSVL.

The table lists this clonotype with many counts. The chain recombines TRBV28 with TRBJ2-7; TRBD1 is a possible D gene (5 bases). The CDR3 length is 10 residues. The V gene's germline CDR1 is MDHEN and CDR2 SYDVKM. V was shortened by 9 bases and J by 4 bases, with 7 bases between the two germline ends. CDR3 sequence reads: CASSGYEQYF. In nucleotides, the CDR3 is TGTGCCAGTTCAGGGTACGAGCAGTACTTC.

This clonotype has ten or more counts. This chain uses TRBV11-2 with TRBJ2-3; 11 bases agree with TRBD1. After removal of 1 base from V and 8 bases from J, the junction contained 11 bases not matched to a gene. CDR1 and CDR2 (germline): SGHAT, FQNNGV. This CDR3 comprises 17 residues. The CDR3 bases are TGTGCCAGCAGCTTAGGTCAAGGACAGGGGGCTTCGGGTACGCAGTATTTT. Translating gives CASSLGQGQGASGTQYF.

This clonotype appeared many times. This rearrangement joins TRBV6-6 to TRBJ2-7; TRBD1 matches at 9 bases. V lost 0 bases to trimming and J lost 2 bases; unmatched junction nucleotides: 8. The CDR3 has 17 residues. Germline-derived CDR1 and CDR2 are MNHNY and SVGAGI (reference sequence). CDR3 coding DNA: TGTGCCAGCAGTTACTCGACCCCCGGGACAGGGACCTACGAGCAGTACTTC. Translating it yields CASSYSTPGTGTYEQYF.

This clonotype was found many times. This sequence joins TRBV7-9 and TRBJ2-7; D could derive from TRBD1 or TRBD2 (5 bases each). The CDR3 loop spans 14 amino acids. V lost 5 bases to trimming and J lost 5 bases, with 16 bases between them. From germline, CDR1 is SEHNR and CDR2 FQNEAQ (reference sequence). The CDR3 reads CASSPGPENHEQYF. The CDR3 coding sequence is TGTGCCAGCAGCCCGGGACCGGAGAACCACGAGCAGTACTTC.